The 13 T cell receptor beta chains below were found in one sample sequenced in a study of T cell repertoires in cytomegalovirus infection. These receptors have no known antigen. TCRdb analysed the reads with MiXCR anew, one entry per CDR3 protein. This table holds fewer than 650,000 distinct CDR3 sequences, approximately 40% found once. This material consisted of cultured PBMCs, taken from culture after CMV antigen stimulation. Every receptor here comes from a human donor in good health (CMV status not recorded). Some clones in this sample may be carry-over from other donors' samples.

The rearrangement joins TRBV20-1 to TRBJ1-5; D unresolved. The CDR3 extends over 12 amino acids. Germline V gene sequence: CDR1 DFQATT, CDR2 SNEGSKA (reference sequence). Trimming stripped 6 bases from V and 0 bases from J, with 6 bases between. CDR3 DNA: TGCAGTGCAACACTTAGCAATCAGCCCCAGCATTTT. Residues: CSATLSNQPQHF.

V and J are TRBV7-9 and TRBJ1-6; the D is unclear. The CDR3 covers 12 residues. Trimming stripped 5 bases from V and 8 bases from J, with 7 bases between. CDR1 is SEHNR and CDR2 is FQNEAQ in the germline V gene (reference sequence). CDR3 protein: CASSPQDSPLHF. For the CDR3, the DNA is TGTGCCAGCAGCCCACAAGATTCACCCCTCCACTTT.

This clonotype was observed a handful of times. The rearrangement joins TRBV27 to TRBJ2-1; 7 bases line up with TRBD2. This CDR3 has 15 residues. The germline V gene has CDR1 MNHEY and CDR2 SMNVEV (reference sequence). V lost 6 bases to trimming and J lost 3 bases; unmatched junction nucleotides: 8. The CDR3 DNA follows: TGTGCCAGCAGCCTACGCGGGAGAGTCTACAATGAGCAGTTCTTC. Its protein is CASSLRGRVYNEQFF.

This clonotype was detected many times. This chain links TRBV7-2 with TRBJ2-7; D is undetermined. V was trimmed by 3 bases and J by 4 bases, leaving 10 bases between them. The CDR3 length is 13 residues. Germline V lookup: CDR1 SGHTA, CDR2 FQGNSA. CDR3 sequence: CASSLSNQYEQYF. DNA of the CDR3: TGTGCCAGCAGCTTGTCCAACCAGTACGAGCAGTACTTC. Together with reference TRBV7-2 and TRBJ2-7, the CDR3 gives the full variable domain: GAGVSQSPSNKVTEKGKDVELRCDPISGHTALYWYRQSLGQGLEFLIYFQGNSAPDKSGLPSDRFSAERTGGSVSTLTIQRTQQEDSAVYLCASSLSNQYEQYFGPGTRLTVT.

The gene calls are TRBV12-3 or TRBV12-4 and TRBJ2-1, with D possibly matching TRBD2 (5 bases). The CDR3 sequence is 18 residues long. The V end lost 4 bases, the J end lost 0 bases, and 19 bases lay between the germline ends. This CDR3 reads CASSSIHSSRSSYNEQFF. CDR3 coding DNA: TGTGCCAGCAGTTCAATCCACTCTAGCCGAAGCTCCTACAATGAGCAGTTCTTC.

The genes are TRBV12-3 or TRBV12-4 and TRBJ2-5; maybe TRBD1 (6 bases). V was clipped by 3 bases and J by 3 bases, with 14 bases between them. The length of the CDR3 is 15 residues. DNA of the CDR3: TGTGCCAGCAGTTTCCCCTCTCAGGGGAAAGAGACCCAGTACTTC. This gives the protein CASSFPSQGKETQYF.

The chain combines TRBV23-1 with TRBJ2-1; perhaps TRBD2 as D (7 bases). TRBV23-1 is reported as an ORF; its role is uncertain. V lost 3 bases, J lost 4 bases, and 22 bases lay in between. This CDR3 spans 18 amino acids. CDR3 protein: CASSQPSKGGREYNEQFF. CDR3 DNA sequence: TGCGCCAGCAGTCAGCCGAGTAAGGGGGGGCGCGAGTACAATGAGCAGTTCTTC.

The chain employs TRBV12-3 or TRBV12-4 and TRBJ1-3; D uncertain. The CDR3 is 13 amino acids. The V end lost 6 bases, the J end lost 4 bases, and 10 bases lay between the germline ends. This CDR3 reads CASSRMSGNTIYF. DNA of the CDR3: TGTGCCAGCAGCCGAATGTCAGGAAACACCATATATTTT.

The rearrangement links TRBV7-2 to TRBJ1-2; 9 nucleotides agree with TRBD1. Germline CDR1 reads SGHTA; CDR2 reads FQGNSA. J gave up 7 bases and V 5 bases, and 8 bases lay outside the gene matches. The CDR3 is made up of 14 amino acids. The CDR3 nucleotides read TGTGCCAGCAGCCAGGACAGGGGCGGGGGTGGCTACACCTTC. Its protein is CASSQDRGGGGYTF.

The chain couples TRBV9 to TRBJ1-2, with a tentative D call TRBD1 (5 bases). This CDR3 contains 14 residues. Germline V gene sequence: CDR1 SGDLS, CDR2 YYNGEE. With 4 bases removed from V and 8 bases from J, the gap between germline ends came to 18 bases. The DNA of the CDR3 is TGTGCCAGCAGCCCGCCGGGCCAGGGCATCGGCTACACCTTC. Its translation is CASSPPGQGIGYTF.

The rearrangement joins TRBV4-2 to TRBJ2-7; D might be TRBD2 (6 bases). This CDR3 has 13 residues. V was pared by 5 bases and J by 7 bases, with 15 bases between. Germline CDR1 LGHNA, CDR2 YNFKEQ. The DNA for the CDR3 is TGTGCCAGCAGCTGGACTAACCCTTTTGAGCAGTACTTC. This encodes CASSWTNPFEQYF.

There are a few counts of this clonotype. The chain employs TRBV12-3 or TRBV12-4 and TRBJ1-1; the D gene is possibly TRBD1 (5 bases). V lost 7 bases, J lost 8 bases, and 14 bases lay in between. There are 12 residues in the CDR3. The CDR3 region is CASIRLAGEAFF. The CDR3 DNA follows: TGTGCCAGCATCCGGTTGGCAGGGGAAGCTTTCTTT.

V and J are TRBV20-1 and TRBJ2-7; tentatively, D is TRBD2 (7 bases). The V and J ends lost 3 bases and 0 bases respectively, with 15 bases between them. In germline, CDR1 is DFQATT, CDR2 SNEGSKA (reference sequence). The CDR3 has 15 residues. The CDR3 sequence is CSASGGASGSYEQYF. The DNA for the CDR3 is TGCAGTGCTAGTGGGGGGGCTAGCGGCTCCTACGAGCAGTACTTC.